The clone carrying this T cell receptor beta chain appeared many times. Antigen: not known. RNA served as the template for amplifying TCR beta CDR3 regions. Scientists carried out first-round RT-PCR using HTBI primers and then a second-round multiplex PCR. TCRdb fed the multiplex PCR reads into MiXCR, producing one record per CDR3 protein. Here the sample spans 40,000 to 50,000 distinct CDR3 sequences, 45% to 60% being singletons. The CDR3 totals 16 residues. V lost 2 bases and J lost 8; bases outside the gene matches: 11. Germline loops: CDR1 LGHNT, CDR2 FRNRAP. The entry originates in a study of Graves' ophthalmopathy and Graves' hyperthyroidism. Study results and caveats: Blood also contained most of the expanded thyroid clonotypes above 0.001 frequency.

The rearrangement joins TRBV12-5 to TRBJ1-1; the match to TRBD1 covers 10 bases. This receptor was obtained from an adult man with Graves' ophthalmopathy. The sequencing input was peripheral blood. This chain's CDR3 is CASGLSSTGGSMEAFF. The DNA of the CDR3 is TGTGCTAGTGGTTTGTCCTCGACAGGGGGCTCTATGGAAGCTTTCTTT.